This entry lists 26 T cell receptor delta chains sequenced from one sample in a study of γδ T cells in repeated Plasmodium falciparum infection. Vgamma9/Vdelta2+ and Vdelta2-negative gammadelta T cells were flow-sorted from PBMC for bulk sequencing. TCRdb called clones anew from the multiplex PCR reads with CATT. This table has more than 70,000 delta-chain clones, approximately 0.92% appearing once. Input material: gamma-delta T cells from blood. The origin of the receptors is a pool of human donors (malaria-infected and uninfected, not separated).

Comment on this clone: The protein in TCRdb stems from a much larger clone and differs at residue 19 from this DNA's translation, likely a read error; here the protein is translated from the DNA. The V gene was identified as TRDV1, while no J gene was called; the table gives TRDD3 as D, unverified against the DNA. Germline assignment: CDR1 TSWWSYY and CDR2 QGS. This CDR3 spans 20 amino acids. CDR3 coding DNA: TGTGCTCTTGGGGAAGTTCCGACTGGGGGTCTACGCCCTTACACCGATAAACTCACCTTT. Translated, it gives CALGEVPTGGLRPYTDKLTF.

This clone was seen a handful of times. The protein TCRdb gives is from a much larger clone and does not agree with this DNA's translation at residue 12, likely a read error; the protein shown here comes from the DNA. This CDR3 is CALGELAFLPPQLGITDKLIF. The DNA of the CDR3 is TGTGCTCTTGGGGAATTGGCCTTCCTACCGCCACAGCTGGGAATCACCGATAAACTCATCTTT. The rearrangement uses TRDV1 and TRDJ1, with 9 bases fitting TRDD2. TCRdb supplies no J gene; here it was assigned by aligning the nucleotide sequence to germline. V lost 2 bases to trimming and J lost 1 base; unmatched junction nucleotides: 20. This CDR3 has 21 residues. The germline gives CDR1 TSWWSYY, CDR2 QGS.

This clone was recorded a few times. A far larger clone is just one base off, so this is likely a read error. In the same sample, other DNA sequences code for this CDR3. V usage is TRDV2 and J usage is TRDJ1; a weak D match, TRDD3 (6 bases). TCRdb supplies no J gene; here it was assigned by aligning the nucleotide sequence to germline. The CDR3 loop spans 16 amino acids. The V end lost 0 bases, the J end lost 0 bases, and 13 bases lay between the germline ends. CDR1 and CDR2 from the germline V gene are GEAIGNYY and EKD. The chain's CDR3 is CACDTVGGGDTDKLIF. The CDR3 DNA is TGTGCCTGTGACACCGTTGGGGGTGGGGACACCGATAAACTCATCTTT.

Only a few counts were recorded for this clone. TCRdb's entry gives the protein of a much larger clone, which mismatches this DNA's translation at residue 19, likely from a read error; the protein reported here is translated from the DNA. This chain joins TRDV2 and TRDJ1; the match to TRDD3 covers 11 bases. No J gene is reported in TCRdb; it was inferred here by comparing the DNA with germline. The CDR3 is made up of 23 amino acids. V dropped 0 bases and J dropped 7; count of bases not matched to a gene: 30. Germline V gene sequence: CDR1 GEAIGNYY, CDR2 EKD. The CDR3 DNA is TGTGCCTGTGACACCGCCCCGGCACGTGGAGTGGGGGATACGACCTACCTACCTAGTAAACTCATCTTT. This gives the protein CACDTAPARGVGDTTYLPSKLIF.

This clone showed up just a few times. The TCRdb record carries a much larger clone's protein, which differs from this DNA's translation at residue 7; a read error is the likely cause, and the protein listed here is the DNA translation. This chain uses TRDV2 with TRDJ1, with 11 nucleotides matching TRDD3. The J gene, missing from TCRdb, was assigned here through DNA to germline matching. This CDR3 spans 22 amino acids. CDR1 and CDR2 from the germline V gene are GEAIGNYY and EKD. V was clipped by 6 bases and J by 2 bases; unmatched bases: 28. The CDR3 loop is CACWHPMSSRSTGGYFTDKLIF. The DNA of the CDR3 is TGTGCCTGTTGGCATCCTATGTCTTCTAGGTCTACTGGGGGATATTTTACCGATAAACTCATCTTT.

This clone was seen only a few times. Translating this DNA gives a protein that differs at residue 20 from the TCRdb one, which belongs to a much larger clone; a read error is likely, and the protein shown is this translation. For the V gene the call is TRDV1; the J gene has no call; TRDD3, as called in the table, went unchecked against the DNA. This CDR3 has 22 amino acids. CDR1 and CDR2 from the germline V gene are TSWWSYY and QGS. CDR3 nucleotide sequence: TGTGCTCTTGGGGAACTAGATGGAGGGAACTACTGGGGGAATCCGCACACCGATAAACCCATCTTT. This translates into CALGELDGGNYWGNPHTDKPIF.

In its sample, this clone was seen a few times. It is likely a read error: a sequence one base away is far more abundant. This sample also contains other DNA sequences that code for the same CDR3. The CDR3 loop is CALGELAGSFLRMGDLSYTDKLIF. CDR3 coding DNA: TGTGCTCTTGGAGAACTAGCCGGGTCCTTCCTAAGAATGGGGGATCTTTCGTACACCGATAAACTCATCTTT. The chain employs TRDV1 and TRDJ1, with D perhaps TRDD2 or TRDD3 (8 bases each). TCRdb is silent on the J gene; assignment here came from matching the DNA to germline. The V gene's germline CDR1 is TSWWSYY and CDR2 QGS. The CDR3 is made up of 24 amino acids.

This clone was recorded at least ten times. The chain has TRDV1 and TRDJ1; 11 bases match TRDD3. Unmatched junction bases numbered 12, after V lost 3 bases and J lost 3 bases. Looked up from germline, CDR1 is TSWWSYY and CDR2 is QGS. The CDR3 runs to 18 residues. The CDR3: CALGDPWGIRAGADKLIF. Here the CDR3 DNA reads TGTGCTCTTGGGGATCCATGGGGGATACGCGCGGGCGCCGATAAACTCATCTTT.

This clone was counted a few times. This likely stems from a read error, as it lies one base from a far larger clone. The same CDR3 arises from other DNA sequences in this sample as well. The chain links TRAV36/DV7 to TRDJ1, with 12 positions matching TRDD3. No J segment appears in TCRdb, so it was assigned here by matching the sequence to germline. The germline gives CDR1 VTNFRS, CDR2 LTSSGIE (reference sequence). This CDR3 has 23 amino acids. The junction had 26 bases not matched to a gene; V was cut back by 2 bases and J by 0 bases. The CDR3: CAVEGFARRNYWGILRYTDKLIF. The CDR3 DNA sequence: TGTGCTGTGGAAGGATTTGCGCGACGAAACTACTGGGGGATACTTAGGTACACCGATAAACTCATCTTT.

In this sample, this clone turned up a few times. A far larger clone is off by one base, so a read error is likely. Additional DNA sequences in this sample encode the identical CDR3. The chain links TRDV3 to TRDJ1, with D possibly being TRDD2 or TRDD3 (8 bases each). The J gene, left out of TCRdb, was set here by checking the DNA against germline. V gave up 3 bases and J gave up 0 bases, with 50 bases separating them. Looked up from germline, CDR1 is TVYSNPD and CDR2 is GDNSRS (reference sequence). This CDR3 spans 26 amino acids. The CDR3: CAFGGKPTFLAGGSYSDPPYTDKLIF. In DNA, the CDR3 is TGTGCCTTCGGGGGGAAACCCACCTTCCTAGCTGGGGGAAGTTATTCAGACCCTCCGTACACCGATAAACTCATCTTT.

To note about this clone: One base separates it from a far larger clone, so it is likely a read error. The same CDR3 is also encoded by other DNA sequences in this sample. V gene TRDV1 combines with J gene TRDJ1, with D perhaps TRDD2 (6 bases). The J gene is not listed in TCRdb, so it was assigned here from a DNA match to germline. This CDR3 region has 25 residues. The V end lost 2 bases, the J end lost 1 base, and 41 bases lay between the germline ends. From germline, CDR1 is TSWWSYY and CDR2 QGS. CDR3 protein: CALGESTEQATSYPHWYMGTDKLIF. The CDR3 DNA reads TGTGCTCTTGGGGAAAGTACTGAGCAGGCTACGTCCTACCCTCACTGGTATATGGGCACCGATAAACTCATCTTT.

This clone was seen a few times. This DNA's translation differs at residue 11 from TCRdb's protein, which comes from a much larger clone; a read error is likely, and the protein shown is translated from the DNA. V and J are TRDV1 and TRDJ1; TRDD3 agrees at 8 bases. CDR3 length: 18 residues. Germline CDR1 reads TSWWSYY; CDR2 reads QGS. Written as DNA, the CDR3 is TGTGCTCTTTGGGAACCCGGCTTACTGGGGGCTAAAACCGATAAACTCATCTTT. Translating gives CALWEPGLLGAKTDKLIF.

There are many counts of this clone. With a far larger clone one base away, a read error is the likely cause. The sample holds other DNA sequences that translate to the same CDR3. V and J are TRDV1 and TRDJ1; D perhaps matches TRDD2 (5 bases). CDR1 is TSWWSYY, CDR2 QGS, per germline. The CDR3 totals 15 residues. The CDR3 sequence: CALGATLFPAPKLIF. The CDR3 coding sequence is TGTGCTCTCGGGGCGACTCTCTTCCCCGCCCCCAAACTCATCTTT.

Worth noting for this clone: A single base is all that separates this from a far larger clone, so a read error is likely. The sample has other DNA sequences that encode this CDR3 too. In nucleotides, the CDR3 is TGTGCTCTTTTTTCCTCCCGGGATAAGCTCATCTTT. Translated: CALFSSRDKLIF. V gene TRDV1 combines with J gene TRDJ1, with TRDD3 as a possible D gene (6 bases). The V gene's germline CDR1 is TSWWSYY and CDR2 QGS. The CDR3 runs 12 residues.

This clone was seen ten or more times. A far larger clone is a single base away, which makes a read error likely. In the same sample, other DNA sequences code for this CDR3. The CDR3 bases are TGTGCTCTTGGGGAAAGGAGGATCCTACGTTTACGGGAGTACGACGGGTACACCGATAAACTCATCTTC. It yields the protein CALGERRILRLREYDGYTDKLIF. The chain couples TRDV1 to TRDJ1, with D possibly matching TRDD2 (6 bases). Germline V gene data show CDR1 as TSWWSYY and CDR2 as QGS. CDR3 size: 23 residues.

On this clone itself: TCRdb's entry gives the protein of a much larger clone, which mismatches this DNA's translation at residue 14, likely from a read error; the protein reported here is translated from the DNA. The rearrangement uses TRDV1 and TRDJ1; 7 nucleotides align to TRDD3. No J gene was available from TCRdb, and it was assigned here by a germline match of the DNA. The germline gives CDR1 TSWWSYY, CDR2 QGS. With V trimmed by 2 bases and J by 2 bases, 32 bases remained unmatched. The length of the CDR3 is 24 residues. For the CDR3, the DNA is TGTGCTCTTGGGGAAGGGGTACCTACGATTGGCTGGGGGGTACTCCCCAGGGGGACCGATAAACTCATCTTT. Residues: CALGEGVPTIGWGVLPRGTDKLIF.

With regard to this clone: TCRdb lists the protein of a much larger clone for this DNA, which differs at residue 17, so this is likely a read error; the protein given here is translated from the DNA itself. The chain couples TRDV1 to TRDJ1, with a weak D call TRDD2 (7 bases). TCRdb does not report a J gene; here it was assigned by matching the DNA to germline references. Germline V gene data show CDR1 as TSWWSYY and CDR2 as QGS. CDR3 length: 21 residues. With 3 bases removed from V and 7 bases from J, the gap between germline ends came to 36 bases. CDR3 in amino acids: CALGEVFLPSTLGINSGKLIF. The CDR3 DNA is TGTGCTCTTGGGGAGGTATTCCTACCCTCAACGCTGGGGATCAATAGCGGTAAACTCATCTTT.

On this clone: It differs at one base from a far larger clone, so likely a read error. This specimen includes other DNA sequences encoding the same CDR3. This chain uses TRDV1 with TRDJ1; possibly TRDD3 for D (7 bases). The J gene is not listed in TCRdb, so it was assigned here from a DNA match to germline. Trimming left V 3 bases short and J 1 base short, with 42 bases between. This CDR3 is built from 25 residues. Germline lookup yields CDR1 TSWWSYY and CDR2 QGS. The CDR3 sequence: CALGDRGVWSFPLGQGVPRTDKLIF. CDR3 nucleotides: TGTGCTCTTGGGGACAGGGGAGTTTGGTCCTTCCCACTGGGGCAAGGGGTTCCACGCACCGATAAACTCATCTTT.

This clone was observed many times. TCRdb assigns this DNA the protein of a much larger clone, which departs from its translation at residue 3; this likely reflects a read error, and the protein shown comes from translating the DNA. This chain connects TRDV2 to TRDJ3; 11 positions match TRDD3. Because TCRdb records no J gene, it was assigned here through a match of the DNA to germline. Trimming took 9 bases from V and 0 from J; bases not matched to a gene: 9. The CDR3 consists of 18 residues. Germline lookup yields CDR1 GEAIGNYY and CDR2 EKD. CDR3 amino acids: CARNNTGGYSWDTRQMFF. In DNA form, the CDR3 reads TGTGCCCGTAACAATACTGGGGGATACTCCTGGGACACCCGACAGATGTTTTTC.

This clone was seen only a few times. The translation of this DNA and the TCRdb protein of a much larger clone differ at residue 15, probably owing to a read error; the protein shown here is translated from the DNA. The V gene call reads TRDV2; no J gene was called. The CDR3 runs to 16 residues. Germline loops: CDR1 GEAIGNYY, CDR2 EKD. In DNA, the CDR3 is TGTGCCTGTGACACCGTCACTCCGGGTTACACCGATAAACTCACCTTT. Translating it yields CACDTVTPGYTDKLTF.

In regard to this clone: This DNA's translation differs at residue 16 from TCRdb's protein, which comes from a much larger clone; a read error is likely, and the protein shown is translated from the DNA. CDR3 in DNA: TGTGCCTGTGACGCCATAAGGGAACCCCTCCTCAACTTAACCGATGAACTCATCTTT. It yields the protein CACDAIREPLLNLTDELIF. The rearrangement links TRDV2 to TRDJ1, with D unclear. TCRdb carries no J gene annotation; the J gene was assigned here by matching the DNA with germline. The CDR3 has 19 amino acids. The germline V gene encodes CDR1 GEAIGNYY and CDR2 EKD.

Turning to this clone: TCRdb's protein, taken from a much larger clone, differs from this DNA's translation at residue 14, likely owing to a read error; the protein displayed comes from the DNA. The V gene is TRDV1, the J gene TRDJ1, with a weak D call TRDD2 (7 bases). The J gene, not given by TCRdb, was assigned here from a germline match of the nucleotide sequence. Trimming cost V 2 bases and J 1 base, with 26 bases left between them. CDR3 length equals 20 residues. Germline lookup yields CDR1 TSWWSYY and CDR2 QGS. The CDR3 region is CALGEKTKAFLGSCTDKLIF. CDR3 in DNA: TGTGCTCTTGGGGAAAAGACGAAGGCCTTCCTGGGGAGTTGCACCGATAAACTCATCTTT.

This clone has only a few counts. TCRdb records a much larger clone's protein for this DNA, with a difference at residue 17 that likely arises from a read error; the protein given is the translation of the DNA. V gene TRDV1 was called; the J gene was not; the tabulated D call, TRDD3, remains unverified against the DNA. The CDR3 consists of 19 residues. The V gene's germline CDR1 is TSWWSYY and CDR2 QGS. The CDR3 here is CALGERFLATGTHTDKPIF. In DNA form, the CDR3 reads TGTGCTCTTGGGGAACGGTTCCTGGCGACGGGGACCCACACCGATAAACCCATCTTT.

This clone was seen at least ten times. This chain connects TRDV1 to TRDJ1, with 7 bases lining up with TRDD3. From germline, CDR1 is TSWWSYY and CDR2 QGS. After removal of 2 bases from V and 5 bases from J, the junction contained 17 bases not matched to a gene. The CDR3 is 18 amino acids. CDR3: CALGEYKPGGSGRDKLIF. The CDR3 nucleotides are TGTGCTCTTGGGGAATACAAACCGGGGGGATCTGGCAGAGATAAACTCATCTTT.

This clone was recorded a few times. A far larger clone is off by one base, so a read error is likely. Other DNA sequences in this sample translate to the same CDR3. V usage is TRDV2 and J usage is TRDJ1; 12 nucleotides agree with TRDD3. Germline matching of the DNA provided the J gene here, since TCRdb leaves it blank. Germline V gives CDR1 GEAIGNYY, CDR2 EKD. The CDR3 has 18 amino acids. CDR3 in DNA: TGTGCTTGTGACCCATTACTGGGGGATACCCCGTACACCGATAAACTCATCTTT. This encodes CACDPLLGDTPYTDKLIF.

This clone has more than one count but fewer than ten. The protein recorded in TCRdb matches a much larger clone and deviates from this DNA's translation at residue 17, suggesting a read error; the protein here is obtained by translating the DNA. This chain joins TRDV1 and TRDJ1; the match to TRDD3 covers 7 bases. The J gene, missing from TCRdb, was assigned here through DNA to germline matching. Germline CDR1 TSWWSYY, CDR2 QGS. With V trimmed by 1 base and J by 0 bases, 29 bases remained unmatched. The CDR3 consists of 24 residues. CDR3 nucleotide sequence: TGTGCTCTTGGGGAACGGGGAAATCTACGCTTTTCTTCCGGGGGGATCCAGTACACCGATAAACTCATCTTT. Translation: CALGERGNLRFSSGGIQYTDKLIF.